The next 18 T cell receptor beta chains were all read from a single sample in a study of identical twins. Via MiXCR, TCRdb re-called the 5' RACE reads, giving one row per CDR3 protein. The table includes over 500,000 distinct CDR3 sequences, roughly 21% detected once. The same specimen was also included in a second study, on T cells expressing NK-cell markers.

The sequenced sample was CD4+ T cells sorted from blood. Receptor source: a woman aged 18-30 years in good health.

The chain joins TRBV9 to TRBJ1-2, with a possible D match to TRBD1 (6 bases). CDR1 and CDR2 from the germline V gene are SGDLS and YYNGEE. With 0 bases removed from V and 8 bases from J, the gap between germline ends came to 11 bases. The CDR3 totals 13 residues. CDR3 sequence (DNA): TGTGCCAGCAGCGTAGTCCAGGGGATAGGCTACACCTTC. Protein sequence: CASSVVQGIGYTF.

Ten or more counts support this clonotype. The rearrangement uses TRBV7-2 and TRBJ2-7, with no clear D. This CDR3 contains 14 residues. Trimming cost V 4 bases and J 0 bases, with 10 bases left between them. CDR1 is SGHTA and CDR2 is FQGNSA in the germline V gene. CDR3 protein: CASSSHLPSYEQYF. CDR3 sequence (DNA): TGTGCCAGCAGCTCGCACCTCCCCTCCTACGAGCAGTACTTC.

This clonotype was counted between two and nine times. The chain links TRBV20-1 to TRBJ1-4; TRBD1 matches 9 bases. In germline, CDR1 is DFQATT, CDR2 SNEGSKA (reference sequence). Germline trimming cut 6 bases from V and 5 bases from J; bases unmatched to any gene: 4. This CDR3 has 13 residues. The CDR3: CSATGTGNEKLFF. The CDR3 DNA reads TGCAGTGCGACCGGGACAGGGAATGAAAAACTGTTTTTT.

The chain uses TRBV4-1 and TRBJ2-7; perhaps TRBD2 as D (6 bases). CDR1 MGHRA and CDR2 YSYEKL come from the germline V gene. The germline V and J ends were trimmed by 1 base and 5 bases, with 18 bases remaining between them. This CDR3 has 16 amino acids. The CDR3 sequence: CASSQVYVGGTHEQYF. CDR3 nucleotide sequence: TGCGCCAGCAGCCAAGTCTATGTGGGGGGTACCCACGAGCAGTACTTC.

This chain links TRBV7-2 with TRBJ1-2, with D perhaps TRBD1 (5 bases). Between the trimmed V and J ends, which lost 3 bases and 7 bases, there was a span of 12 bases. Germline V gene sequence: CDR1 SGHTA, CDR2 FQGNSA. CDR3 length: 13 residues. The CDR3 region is CASSFSTGPGYTF. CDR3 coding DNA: TGTGCCAGCAGCTTTAGTACAGGCCCTGGCTACACCTTC.

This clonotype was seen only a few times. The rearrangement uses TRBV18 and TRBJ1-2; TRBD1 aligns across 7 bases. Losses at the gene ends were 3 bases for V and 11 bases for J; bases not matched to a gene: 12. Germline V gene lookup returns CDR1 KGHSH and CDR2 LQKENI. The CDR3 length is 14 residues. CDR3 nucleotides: TGTGCCAGCTCACCGGGACTGGGACAGCCGCGGTACACCTTC. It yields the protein CASSPGLGQPRYTF.

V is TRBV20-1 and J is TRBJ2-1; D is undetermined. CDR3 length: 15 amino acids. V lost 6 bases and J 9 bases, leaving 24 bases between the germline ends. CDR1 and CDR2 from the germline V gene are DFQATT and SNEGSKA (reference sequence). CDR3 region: CSAGVLLAPMAEQFF. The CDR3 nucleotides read TGCAGTGCCGGCGTGTTGTTAGCTCCGATGGCTGAGCAGTTCTTC.

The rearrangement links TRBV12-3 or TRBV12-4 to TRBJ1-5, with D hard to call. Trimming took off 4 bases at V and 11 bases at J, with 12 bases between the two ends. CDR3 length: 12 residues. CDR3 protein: CASSSYGMTQHF. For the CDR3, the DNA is TGTGCCAGCAGTTCATATGGCATGACCCAGCATTTT.

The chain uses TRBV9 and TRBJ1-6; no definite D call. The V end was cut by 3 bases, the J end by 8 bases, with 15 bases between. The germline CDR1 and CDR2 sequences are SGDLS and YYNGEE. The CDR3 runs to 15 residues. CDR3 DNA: TGTGCCAGCAGCGCCCCTTCTGCCACTGATTCACCCCTCCACTTT. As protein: CASSAPSATDSPLHF.

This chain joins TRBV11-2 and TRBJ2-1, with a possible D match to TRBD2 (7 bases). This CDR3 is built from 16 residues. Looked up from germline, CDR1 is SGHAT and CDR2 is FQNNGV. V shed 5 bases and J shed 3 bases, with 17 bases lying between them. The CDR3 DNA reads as TGTGCCAGCAGCCCAAACCCGGGGGGCCGCTACAATGAGCAGTTCTTC. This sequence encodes CASSPNPGGRYNEQFF. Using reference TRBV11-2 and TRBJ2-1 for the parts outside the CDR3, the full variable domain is EAGVAQSPRYKIIEKRQSVAFWCNPISGHATLYWYQQILGQGPKLLIQFQNNGVVDDSQLPKDRFSAERLKGVDSTLKIQPAKLEDSAVYLCASSPNPGGRYNEQFFGPGTRLTVL.

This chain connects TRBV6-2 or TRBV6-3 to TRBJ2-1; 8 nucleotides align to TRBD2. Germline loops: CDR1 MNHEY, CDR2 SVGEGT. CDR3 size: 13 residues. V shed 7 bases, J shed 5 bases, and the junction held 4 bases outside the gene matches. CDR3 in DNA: TGTGCCAGCACCCTCGGGGGGGACAATGAGCAGTTCTTC. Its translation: CASTLGGDNEQFF.

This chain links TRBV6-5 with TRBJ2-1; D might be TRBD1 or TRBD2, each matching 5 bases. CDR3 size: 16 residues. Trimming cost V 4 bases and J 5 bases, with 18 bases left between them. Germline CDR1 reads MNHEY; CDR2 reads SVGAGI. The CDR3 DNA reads TGTGCCAGCAGTTGGCCGCCTGGGACCGGTGACAATGAGCAGTTCTTC. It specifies CASSWPPGTGDNEQFF.

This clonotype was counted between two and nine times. DNA for the CDR3: TGTGCCACGACCGGTCCGGGGGGTTGGAACGAGCAGTACTTC. This gives the protein CATTGPGGWNEQYF. V and J are TRBV10-3 and TRBJ2-7; 7 nucleotides align to TRBD2. Germline assignment: CDR1 ENHRY and CDR2 SYGVKD. Germline trimming cut 10 bases from V and 5 bases from J; bases unmatched to any gene: 14. The CDR3 is 14 residues long.

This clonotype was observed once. The chain's CDR3 is CASSAGTPYEQYF. Written as DNA, the CDR3 is TGTGCCAGCTCAGCCGGGACACCATACGAGCAGTACTTC. The genes are TRBV18 and TRBJ2-7; D may be TRBD1 (6 bases). The germline V and J ends were trimmed by 5 bases and 4 bases, with 12 bases remaining between them. The CDR3 contains 13 residues. Germline V gene sequence: CDR1 KGHSH, CDR2 LQKENI.

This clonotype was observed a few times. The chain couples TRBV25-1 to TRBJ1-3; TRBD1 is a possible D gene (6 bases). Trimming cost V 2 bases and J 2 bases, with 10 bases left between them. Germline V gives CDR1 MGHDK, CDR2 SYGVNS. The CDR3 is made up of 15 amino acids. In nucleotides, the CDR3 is TGTGCCAGCAGTGAACAAACAGGGACTGGAAACACCATATATTTT. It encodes CASSEQTGTGNTIYF.

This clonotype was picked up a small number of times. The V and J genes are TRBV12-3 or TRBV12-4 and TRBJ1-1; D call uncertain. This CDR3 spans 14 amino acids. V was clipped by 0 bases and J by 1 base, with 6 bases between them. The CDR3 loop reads CASSLAPRNTEAFF. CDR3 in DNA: TGTGCCAGCAGTTTAGCGCCGAGGAACACTGAAGCTTTCTTT.

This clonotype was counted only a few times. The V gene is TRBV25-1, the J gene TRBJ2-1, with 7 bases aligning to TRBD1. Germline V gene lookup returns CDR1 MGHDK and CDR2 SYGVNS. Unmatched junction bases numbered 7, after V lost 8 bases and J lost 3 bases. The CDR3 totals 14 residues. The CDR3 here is CASAPGQLYNEQFF. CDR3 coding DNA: TGTGCCAGCGCCCCGGGACAGCTCTACAATGAGCAGTTCTTC.

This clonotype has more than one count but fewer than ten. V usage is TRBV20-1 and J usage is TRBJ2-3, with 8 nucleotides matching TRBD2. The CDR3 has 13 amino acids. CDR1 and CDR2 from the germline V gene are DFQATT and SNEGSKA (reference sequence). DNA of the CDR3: TGCGGCTCCCGGGGGGGCCTCGCAGATACGCAGTATTTT. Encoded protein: CGSRGGLADTQYF.